This TCR beta chain was sequenced during a study of regulatory T cells in long-lasting Graves disease. Time point meaning: newly diagnosed GD, antithyroid drugs for less than 3 months. After RNA was extracted from PBMCs, the TCR library was made from it. V lost 11 bases to trimming and J lost 5 bases; unmatched junction nucleotides: 18. The germline CDR1 and CDR2 sequences are MNHNS and SASEGT. This CDR3 has 16 residues. This clonotype was detected a few times. A much larger clone sits a single nucleotide away, making a read error possible. Arm-PCR of CDR3 regions and iRepertoire HTBI primers were used to build TCR beta libraries. A single record per CDR3 protein comes from TCRdb applying MiXCR to the multiplex PCR reads. The sample includes about 210,000 distinct CDR3 sequences, less than 20% of them seen just once. This sample also belongs to another study, concerning T cells in Graves' hyperthyroidism and ophthalmopathy.

J is TRBJ1-1 and V is TRBV6-1; 9 positions match TRBD1. This receptor was obtained from a woman between 25 and 40 years old with Graves disease. Sequencing used peripheral blood mononuclear cells (PBMCs), obtained at new diagnosis, from a patient treated with antithyroid drugs. The CDR3 spells CAGRVVATGGKTEAFF. The CDR3 DNA sequence: TGTGCCGGCCGAGTGGTCGCGACAGGGGGTAAAACTGAAGCTTTCTTT.